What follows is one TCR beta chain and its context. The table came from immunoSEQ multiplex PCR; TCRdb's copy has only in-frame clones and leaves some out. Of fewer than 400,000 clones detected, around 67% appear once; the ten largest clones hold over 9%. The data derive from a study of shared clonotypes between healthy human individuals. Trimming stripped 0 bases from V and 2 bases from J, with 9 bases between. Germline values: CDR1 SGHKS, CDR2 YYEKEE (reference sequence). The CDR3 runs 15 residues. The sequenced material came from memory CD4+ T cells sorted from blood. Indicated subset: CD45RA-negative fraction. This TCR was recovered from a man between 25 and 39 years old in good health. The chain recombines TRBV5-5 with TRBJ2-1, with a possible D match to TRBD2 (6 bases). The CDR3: CASSLVAGPYNEQFF. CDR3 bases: TGTGCCAGCAGCTTGGTGGCGGGACCCTACAATGAGCAGTTCTTC.